This T cell receptor beta chain was documented in a study of CD8+ T cells in alopecia areata. V lost 4 bases and J lost 0, with 12 bases in between. The CDR3 sequence is 15 residues long. The V gene's germline CDR1 is SGDLS and CDR2 YYNGEE. This clone occurred a few times. What it binds is not known. Sequencing used cDNA as its template, made by extracting RNA and reverse transcribing it. This table comes from immunoSEQ multiplex PCR, and its TCRdb copy is limited to in-frame clones, with some not included. The sample lists roughly 220,000 clones, under 70% occurring once. Study-wide findings and caveats: Persistence in scalp and blood during tofacitinib was observed for many expanded lesional clones.

The treatment is: oral pan-JAK inhibitor, 5-10 mg twice daily. The sequencing used CD4+ T cells sorted from blood, collected around week 42, from a patient treated with tofacitinib. The clonotype originates from a human donor with alopecia areata. The rearrangement joins TRBV9 to TRBJ2-3, with D possibly TRBD2 on 5 matching bases. The CDR3 DNA reads TGTGCCAGCAGCTCCGTTCGGGGTAGCACAGATACGCAGTATTTT. It specifies CASSSVRGSTDTQYF.